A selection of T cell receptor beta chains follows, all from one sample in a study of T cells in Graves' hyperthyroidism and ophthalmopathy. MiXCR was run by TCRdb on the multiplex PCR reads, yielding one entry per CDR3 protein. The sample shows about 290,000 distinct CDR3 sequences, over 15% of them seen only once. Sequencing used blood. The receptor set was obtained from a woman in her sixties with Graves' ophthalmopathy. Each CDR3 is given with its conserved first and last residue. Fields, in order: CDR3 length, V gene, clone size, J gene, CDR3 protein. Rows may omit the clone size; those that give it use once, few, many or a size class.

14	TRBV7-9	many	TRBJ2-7	CASSLDTNSYEQYF
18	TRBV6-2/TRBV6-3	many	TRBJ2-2	CASSYLLIGTGVPGELFF
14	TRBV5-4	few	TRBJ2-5	CASSLATAPETQYF
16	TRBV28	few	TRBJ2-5	CASRSPPGQGKETQYF
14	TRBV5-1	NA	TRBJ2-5	CASSVTDRQETQYF
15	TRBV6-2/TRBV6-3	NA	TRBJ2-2	CASSLAGETTGELFF
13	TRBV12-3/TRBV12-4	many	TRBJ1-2	CASSSVFRGGYTF
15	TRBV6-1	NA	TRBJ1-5	CASSERGGLNQPQHF
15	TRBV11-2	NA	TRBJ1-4	CASRKWGQGTIKLFF
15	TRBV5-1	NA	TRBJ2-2	CASSLGADNTGELFF
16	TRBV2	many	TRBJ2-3	CASRGGLAGFFDTQYF
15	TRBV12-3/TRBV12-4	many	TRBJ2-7	CASSYWGTGGREQYF
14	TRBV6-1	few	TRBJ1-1	CASSAGTKNTEAFF
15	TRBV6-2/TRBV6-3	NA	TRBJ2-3	CASTPGGRVADTQYF
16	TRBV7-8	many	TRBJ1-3	CASSLRLPGLGNTIYF
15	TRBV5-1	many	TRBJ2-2	CASSLTGSDTGELFF
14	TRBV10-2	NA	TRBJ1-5	CASSEWQSNQPQHF
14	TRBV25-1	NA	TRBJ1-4	CASNPDTGTEKLFF
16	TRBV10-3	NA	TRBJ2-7	CASRSPSGTGGGEQYF
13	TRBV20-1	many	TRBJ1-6	CSASKGYSSPLHF
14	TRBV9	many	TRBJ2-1	CASSVDGSYNEQFF
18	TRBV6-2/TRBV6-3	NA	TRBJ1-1	CASRPPHSTIEMNTEAFF
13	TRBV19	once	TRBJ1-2	CASQYTGTYGCTF
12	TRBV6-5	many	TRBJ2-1	CASSYSGSEQFF
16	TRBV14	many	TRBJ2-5	CASSQDSGANQETQYF
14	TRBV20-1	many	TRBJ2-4	CSARDQGAKNIQYF
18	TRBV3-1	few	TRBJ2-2	CASSRLPGTSGNTGELFF
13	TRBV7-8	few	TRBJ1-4	CASSPPESEKLFF
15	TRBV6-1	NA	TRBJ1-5	CASSASGGWGQPQHF
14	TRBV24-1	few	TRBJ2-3	CATGGQSDTDTQYF
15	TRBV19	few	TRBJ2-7	CASSMGGQGFYEQYF
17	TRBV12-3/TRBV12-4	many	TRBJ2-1	CASSPFWGVRVYNEQFF
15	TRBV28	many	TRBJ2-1	CASSLSPPHPNEQFF
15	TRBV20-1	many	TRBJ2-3	CSARDSGGPGYTQYF
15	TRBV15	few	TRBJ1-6	CATSREAGGVSPLHF
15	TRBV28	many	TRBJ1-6	CASSPGQGEGSPLHF
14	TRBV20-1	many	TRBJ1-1	CSALTGGGNTEAFF
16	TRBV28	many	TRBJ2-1	CASSLAGLAGSPHQFF
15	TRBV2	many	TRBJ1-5	CASSEEGTGNQPQHF
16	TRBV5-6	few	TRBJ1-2	CASSLALRGGGHGYTF
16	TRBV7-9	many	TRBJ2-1	CASSLGLAGTSGEQFF
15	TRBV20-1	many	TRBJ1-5	CSATTGASGNQPQHF
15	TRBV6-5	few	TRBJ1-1	CASSYSDRVTTEASF
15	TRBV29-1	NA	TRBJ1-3	CSVAGTGLSGNTIYF
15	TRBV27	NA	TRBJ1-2	CASSLHGTLNYGYTF
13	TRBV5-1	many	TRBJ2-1	CASSNTGVGEQFF
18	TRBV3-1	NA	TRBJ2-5	CASSRQPSASGGGETQYF
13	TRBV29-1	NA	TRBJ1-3	CSVEQSSGNTIYF
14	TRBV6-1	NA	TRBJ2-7	CAGSPRGSSYEQYF
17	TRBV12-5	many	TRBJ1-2	CASGLVSPFGTNYGYTF
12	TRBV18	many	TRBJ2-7	CASSPEAYEQYF